The entry that follows covers one T cell receptor beta chain sequence. The data were taken from a study of blood T cell repertoires in COVID-19. Across the study: The United States, Italy and Spain supplied acute and convalescent COVID-19 samples. T cells, B-cell-depleted T cells, or PBMCs provided the cDNA or gDNA that served as material.

Some clones are missing from TCRdb's copy, which holds only in-frame ones; the method was immunoSEQ multiplex PCR. The sample lists tens of thousands of clones; more than 85% were seen once. V shed 5 bases and J 5 bases; nucleotides not matched to a gene: 15. This CDR3 spans 16 amino acids. Germline V lookup: CDR1 SGHRS, CDR2 YFSETQ. This chain connects TRBV5-1 to TRBJ2-5; 7 nucleotides agree with TRBD1. This receptor was taken from a man in his 70s with acute or convalescent COVID-19. The source material was peripheral blood. CDR3 protein: CASSFGYGDRSETQYF. In DNA, the CDR3 is TGCGCCAGCAGTTTTGGCTACGGGGACAGAAGCGAGACCCAGTACTTC.